These 13 T cell receptor beta chains came from one sample sequenced in a study of identical twins. A single record per CDR3 protein comes from TCRdb applying MiXCR to the 5' RACE reads. The table includes approximately 690,000 distinct CDR3 sequences, around 6% detected once. Sequencing was done on a sample of naive T cells sorted from blood. The receptors derive from a man younger than 35 in good health.

This clonotype has at least ten counts. The V gene is TRBV5-1, the J gene TRBJ1-5; D unresolved. Trimming pared 0 bases from V and 3 bases from J, leaving 4 bases between. The V gene's germline CDR1 is SGHRS and CDR2 YFSETQ. CDR3 length: 13 residues. The CDR3 here is CASSLDDNQPQHF. The DNA of the CDR3 is TGCGCCAGCAGCTTGGATGACAATCAGCCCCAGCATTTT.

V gene TRBV5-1 combines with J gene TRBJ2-1; D is possibly TRBD1 (6 bases). Germline V lookup: CDR1 SGHRS, CDR2 YFSETQ. V lost 4 bases and J 6 bases, leaving 8 bases between the germline ends. This CDR3 is built from 12 residues. CDR3 sequence (DNA): TGCGCCAGCAGCGTGGACAGCAATGAGCAGTTCTTC. It translates to CASSVDSNEQFF.

The chain links TRBV5-1 to TRBJ1-1; the D is unclear. Per germline, CDR1 SGHRS and CDR2 YFSETQ. Trimming shortened V by 2 bases and J by 6 bases, and 14 bases separated the two germline ends. The CDR3 totals 14 residues. The CDR3 bases are TGCGCCAGCAGCTTTAGCGTACTTGGGGCTGAAGCTTTCTTT. Residues: CASSFSVLGAEAFF.

This clonotype was recorded many times. The J gene is TRBJ1-3, the V gene TRBV5-1; D is ambiguous. Germline V gene sequence: CDR1 SGHRS, CDR2 YFSETQ. The ends were cut back, 3 bases at V and 1 base at J, with 8 bases in the middle. This CDR3 spans 14 amino acids. The CDR3 coding sequence is TGCGCCAGCAGCTCGCAACCATCTGGAAACACCATATATTTT. Encoded protein: CASSSQPSGNTIYF.

This clonotype was detected ten times or more. This chain joins TRBV12-3 or TRBV12-4 and TRBJ2-1; 7 positions agree with TRBD2. The CDR3 runs 14 residues. Unmatched junction bases numbered 2, after V lost 0 bases and J lost 6 bases. In DNA, the CDR3 is TGTGCCAGCAGTTTAGCGGGAGGGTCCAATGAGCAGTTCTTC. Protein product: CASSLAGGSNEQFF.

This clonotype was seen a few times. This chain joins TRBV9 and TRBJ2-5; 11 bases align to TRBD2. Trimming took 2 bases from V and 5 from J; bases not matched to a gene: 5. Germline V gene data show CDR1 as SGDLS and CDR2 as YYNGEE. The CDR3 sequence is 15 residues long. The CDR3 sequence is CASSVTSGRQETQYF. As DNA, the CDR3 is TGTGCCAGCAGCGTCACTAGCGGGAGACAGGAGACCCAGTACTTC.

In its sample, this clonotype was seen many times. The chain couples TRBV20-1 to TRBJ2-3, with D unclear. The germline V gene has CDR1 DFQATT and CDR2 SNEGSKA (reference sequence). The CDR3 is 14 amino acids. V dropped 6 bases and J dropped 1 base, with 14 bases sitting between them. The CDR3 sequence is CSAPTSTRTDTQYF. The CDR3 bases are TGCAGTGCCCCCACCAGTACTCGCACAGATACGCAGTATTTT.

This clonotype was recorded many times. V and J are TRBV25-1 and TRBJ1-5; D is unresolved. This CDR3 contains 15 residues. Deletions cut 1 base from V and 7 bases from J, with 14 bases between. CDR1 and CDR2 (germline): MGHDK, SYGVNS. The CDR3 coding sequence is TGTGCCAGCAGTGAATCTGGACTTGGATTCCAGCCCCAGCATTTT. This encodes CASSESGLGFQPQHF. Based on the CDR3 plus reference TRBV25-1 and TRBJ1-5, the full variable domain is EADIYQTPRYLVIGTGKKITLECSQTMGHDKMYWYQQDPGMELHLIHYSYGVNSTEKGDLSSESTVSRIRTEHFPLTLESARPSHTSQYLCASSESGLGFQPQHFGDGTRLSIL.

This clonotype came up a few times. V gene TRBV5-1 combines with J gene TRBJ2-1, with D possibly matching TRBD1 (6 bases). CDR3 length: 16 amino acids. Trimming removed 4 bases from V and 5 bases from J, with 19 bases in between. The V gene's germline CDR1 is SGHRS and CDR2 YFSETQ. The CDR3 here is CASSSLRDKGHNEQFF. The DNA for the CDR3 is TGCGCCAGCAGCAGCCTCCGGGACAAGGGACACAATGAGCAGTTCTTC. Complete variable domain (other parts from reference TRBV5-1 and TRBJ2-1): KAGVTQTPRYLIKTRGQQVTLSCSPISGHRSVSWYQQTPGQGLQFLFEYFSETQRNKGNFPGRFSGRQFSNSRSEMNVSTLELGDSALYLCASSSLRDKGHNEQFFGPGTRLTVL.

This clonotype was counted at least ten times. The rearrangement uses TRBV12-3 or TRBV12-4 and TRBJ1-2, with TRBD1 as a possible D gene (6 bases). Trimming stripped 5 bases from V and 6 bases from J, with 16 bases between. This CDR3 contains 14 residues. The CDR3 DNA follows: TGTGCCAGCAGTATATCACAGGGAAAAAATGGCTACACCTTC. Its translation: CASSISQGKNGYTF.

This clonotype was detected many times. V and J are TRBV28 and TRBJ2-3; 7 bases are shared with TRBD1. V dropped 5 bases and J dropped 6; count of bases not matched to a gene: 5. Germline V gives CDR1 MDHEN, CDR2 SYDVKM. The CDR3 loop spans 13 amino acids. DNA for the CDR3: TGTGCCAGCAGTAGACAGGGTTTTGATACGCAGTATTTT. Translation gives CASSRQGFDTQYF.

The chain uses TRBV28 and TRBJ2-7, with 8 bases that match TRBD2. This CDR3 comprises 15 residues. Germline CDR1 reads MDHEN; CDR2 reads SYDVKM. J lost 2 bases, V lost 6 bases, and 9 bases had no gene match. DNA for the CDR3: TGTGCCAGCAGCCAGATAGCGGGAAATGCCTACGAGCAGTACTTC. Protein sequence: CASSQIAGNAYEQYF.

There are many counts of this clonotype. The chain recombines TRBV7-8 with TRBJ2-5; 7 bases fit TRBD2. The CDR3 totals 15 residues. CDR1 and CDR2 (germline): SGHVS, FQNEAQ. Trimming at V came to 3 bases and at J to 2 bases, leaving 6 bases not matched to a gene. CDR3 nucleotide sequence: TGTGCCAGCAGCTTGGGATCGGGGGGACAAGAGACCCAGTACTTC. Translation gives CASSLGSGGQETQYF.